This T cell receptor (beta chain) was sequenced in a study of blood T cell repertoires in COVID-19. Study summary: Some COVID-19 samples were acute and others convalescent; all came from the United States, Italy and Spain. T cells, B-cell-depleted T cells, or PBMCs provided the cDNA or gDNA that served as material.

In the original workflow: Nucleated cell counts were estimated from reference gene primer amplification. Generated by immunoSEQ multiplex PCR, the TCRdb table keeps only in-frame clones and is missing some. That table furnishes V, J and clone size, whereas the DNA furnished D and trimming. The sample carries approximately 240,000 clones, about 85% recorded once. Trimming left V 1 base short and J 4 bases short, with 8 bases between. This CDR3 contains 14 residues. The V gene's germline CDR1 is SGHVS and CDR2 FNYEAQ. This TCR came from a middle-aged man who had recovered from COVID-19. Material: peripheral blood. This chain links TRBV7-6 with TRBJ1-3, with TRBD1 as a possible D gene (5 bases). CDR3 in DNA: TGTGCCAGCAGCTTAGGGGACTACGGAAACACCATATATTTT. Its translation is CASSLGDYGNTIYF. The entire variable domain, with the rest obtained from reference TRBV7-6 and TRBJ1-3, is as follows: GAGVSQSPRYKVTKRGQDVALRCDPISGHVSLYWYRQALGQGPEFLTYFNYEAQQDKSGLPNDRFSAERPEGSISTLTIQRTEQRDSAMYRCASSLGDYGNTIYFGEGSWLTVV.